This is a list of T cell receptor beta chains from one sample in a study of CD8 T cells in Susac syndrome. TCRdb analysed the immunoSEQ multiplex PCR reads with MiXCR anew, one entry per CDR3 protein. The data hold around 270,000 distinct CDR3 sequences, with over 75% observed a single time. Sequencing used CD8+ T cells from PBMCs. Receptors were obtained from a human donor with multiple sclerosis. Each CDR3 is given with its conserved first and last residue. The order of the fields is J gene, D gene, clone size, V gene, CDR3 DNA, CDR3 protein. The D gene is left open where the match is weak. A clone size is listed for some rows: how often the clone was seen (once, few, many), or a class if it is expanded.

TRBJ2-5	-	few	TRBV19	TGTGCCAGTAGTATAGACACTACCCATCCTCAAGAGACCCAGTACTTC	CASSIDTTHPQETQYF
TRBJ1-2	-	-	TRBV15	TGTGCCACCAGCAGAGGGTCAGGGGTTTGGAATGGCTACACCTTC	CATSRGSGVWNGYTF
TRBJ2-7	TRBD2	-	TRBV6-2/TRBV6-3	TGTGCCAGCAGTTTAACAAAGCGGGAGGGCTACGAGCAGTACTTC	CASSLTKREGYEQYF
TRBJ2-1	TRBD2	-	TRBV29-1	TGCAGCGTGTTACTAGCGGGAGGGCCCCATGAGCAGTTCTTC	CSVLLAGGPHEQFF
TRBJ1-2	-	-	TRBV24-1	TGTGCCACCAGTGATTTTCCCAAGGGCTATGGCTACACCTTC	CATSDFPKGYGYTF
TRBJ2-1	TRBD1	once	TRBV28	TGTGCCAGCAGTTTATCGGGACAGCTTGAGCAGTTCTTC	CASSLSGQLEQFF
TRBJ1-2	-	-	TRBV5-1	TGCGCCAGCAGCTTGGAGATAGGGCTGCACTATGGCTACACCTTC	CASSLEIGLHYGYTF
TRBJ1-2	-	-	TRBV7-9	TGTGCCAGCAGCTTAGCCCATAAAGGCTACACCTTC	CASSLAHKGYTF
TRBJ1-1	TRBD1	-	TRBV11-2	TGTGCCAGCAGCATCAGGGGGCGAGACACTGAAGCTTTCTTT	CASSIRGRDTEAFF
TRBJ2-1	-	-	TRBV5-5	TGTGCCAGCAGCCAATACAGGGTCAATGAGCAGTTCTTC	CASSQYRVNEQFF
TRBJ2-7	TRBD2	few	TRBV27	TGTGCCAGCAGTCCTTCCTGGGGGGGGTCCTACGAGCAGTACTTC	CASSPSWGGSYEQYF
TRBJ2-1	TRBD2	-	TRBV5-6	TGTGCCAGCAGCTTCCCGGCTAGCGGGTACAATGAGCAGTTCTTC	CASSFPASGYNEQFF
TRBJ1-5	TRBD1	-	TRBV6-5	TGTGCCAGCAGTTACGGGACAGGGGGCCCCAATCAGCCCCAGCATTTT	CASSYGTGGPNQPQHF
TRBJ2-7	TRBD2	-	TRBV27	TGTGCCAGCAGTTTCAGTCTAGCGGGGTTCTACGAGCAGTACTTC	CASSFSLAGFYEQYF
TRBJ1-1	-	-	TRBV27	TGTGCCAGCAGTTTGGCGGGGCAGCAAGCTTTCTTT	CASSLAGQQAFF
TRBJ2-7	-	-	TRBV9	TGTGCCAGCAGCGGGGGAACAGGGCCCTCCTACGAGCAGTACTTC	CASSGGTGPSYEQYF
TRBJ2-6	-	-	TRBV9	TGTGCCAGCAGCCCTCCCTCAGGGGCCAACGTCCTGACTTTC	CASSPPSGANVLTF
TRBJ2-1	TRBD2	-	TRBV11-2	TGTGCCAGCAGTCGGGAGGGCCGAAACCGAGATGAGCAGTTCTTC	CASSREGRNRDEQFF
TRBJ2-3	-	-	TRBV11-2	TGTGCCAGCAGCTATTTCCGAGGAAGCACAGATACGCAGTATTTT	CASSYFRGSTDTQYF
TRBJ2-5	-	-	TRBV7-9	TGTGCCAGCAGCTTCCGGGAAGAGACCCAGTACTTC	CASSFREETQYF
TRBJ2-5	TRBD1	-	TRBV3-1	TGTGCCAGCAGCCAAGATCCACCGAGGACAGGGGGTTGGGAGACCCAGTACTTC	CASSQDPPRTGGWETQYF
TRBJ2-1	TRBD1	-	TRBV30	TGTGCCTGGAGTACCGGGACAGGGGACAATGAGCAGTTCTTC	CAWSTGTGDNEQFF
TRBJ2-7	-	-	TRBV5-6	TGTGCCAGCAGCTTGGTCCTAGCTGAGCCTTCCTACGAGCAGTACTTC	CASSLVLAEPSYEQYF
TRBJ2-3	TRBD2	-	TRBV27	TGTGCCAGCAGTTTCGGGACTAGCGGGACGTCAGATACGCAGTATTTT	CASSFGTSGTSDTQYF
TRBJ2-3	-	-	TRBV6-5	TGTGCCAGCAGTTCCGGACTAACGCAGTATTTT	CASSSGLTQYF
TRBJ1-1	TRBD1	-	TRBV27	TGTGCCAGCAGTTTAACGGACAGGGGGAACACTGAAGCTTTCTTT	CASSLTDRGNTEAFF
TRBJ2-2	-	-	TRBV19	TGTGCCAGTAGTATTGGCACCGGGGAGCTGTTTTTT	CASSIGTGELFF
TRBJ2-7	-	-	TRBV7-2	TGTGCCAGCAGCCCATACCCTGGATACGAGCAGTACTTC	CASSPYPGYEQYF
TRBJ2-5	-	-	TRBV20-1	TGCAGTGCTAGAGATACCCGGCAATCCCTGGGGGAGACCCAGTACTTC	CSARDTRQSLGETQYF
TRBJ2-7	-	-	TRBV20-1	TGCAGTGAAGGTCGGTCGGGAGCTGTACTCGAGCAGTACTTC	CSEGRSGAVLEQYF
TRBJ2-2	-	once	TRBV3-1	TGTGCCAGCAGCCAAGACAAGGCACAGAGGAACACCGGGGAGCTGTTTTTT	CASSQDKAQRNTGELFF
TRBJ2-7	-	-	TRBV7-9	TGTGCCAGCAGCCCCCCCCAGCAGAAAGTTCTCAACGAGCAGTACTTC	CASSPPQQKVLNEQYF
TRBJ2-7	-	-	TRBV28	TGTGCCAGCAGTTTTTCACAGGTCAGTTCCTACGAGCAGTACTTC	CASSFSQVSSYEQYF
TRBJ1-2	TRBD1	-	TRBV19	TGTGCCAGTACCTATGACAGGGACCCGTACTATGGCTACTCCTTC	CASTYDRDPYYGYSF
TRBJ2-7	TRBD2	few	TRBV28	TGTGCCAGCAGTAGCCGGGACTACCACGAGCAGTACTTC	CASSSRDYHEQYF
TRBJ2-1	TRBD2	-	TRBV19	TGTGCCAGTACCAATGACGTCGAAATAGCGGGAGGCAATGAGCAGTTCTTC	CASTNDVEIAGGNEQFF
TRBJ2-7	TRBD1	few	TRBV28	TGTGCCAGCAGTCGGACAGGGGCCTACGAGCAGTACTTC	CASSRTGAYEQYF
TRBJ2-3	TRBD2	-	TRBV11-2	TGTGCCAGCAGCCTCACTAGCGGGACAACAGATACGCAGTATTTT	CASSLTSGTTDTQYF
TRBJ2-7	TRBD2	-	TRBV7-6	TGTGCCAGCAGCTCGTCGGGGGGATCCGACGAGCAGTACTTC	CASSSSGGSDEQYF
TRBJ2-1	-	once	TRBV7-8	TGTGCCAGCAGCTTATATGCCGCCGGGACCTACAATGAGCAGTTCTTC	CASSLYAAGTYNEQFF
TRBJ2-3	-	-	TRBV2	TGTGCCAGCAGTGAAAGGGTGGACCCCGGGGATACGCAGTATTTT	CASSERVDPGDTQYF
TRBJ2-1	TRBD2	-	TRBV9	TGTGCCAGCAGCGGATTCCTAGCGGAGGGGACGGATGAGCAGTTCTTC	CASSGFLAEGTDEQFF
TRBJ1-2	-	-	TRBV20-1	TGCAGTGTTAGAAAGACAGGACACTATGGCTACACCTTC	CSVRKTGHYGYTF
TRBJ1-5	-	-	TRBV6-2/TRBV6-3	TGTGCCAGCAGTTACCCCGCGCCCCAGCATTTT	CASSYPAPQHF
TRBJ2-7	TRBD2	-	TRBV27	TGTGCCAGCAGTTTTATAGCGGGTTCCTACGAGCAGTACTTC	CASSFIAGSYEQYF
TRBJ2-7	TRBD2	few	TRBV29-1	TGCAGCGTTCTTTCCGGGACTAGCGCGACCTACGAGCAGTACTTC	CSVLSGTSATYEQYF
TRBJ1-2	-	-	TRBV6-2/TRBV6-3	TGTGCCAGCAGACGCCTTTACAAATACTATGGCTACACCTTC	CASRRLYKYYGYTF
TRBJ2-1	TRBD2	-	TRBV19	TGTGCCAGTAGTACTAGCGGGGCCAACAATGAGCAGTTCTTC	CASSTSGANNEQFF
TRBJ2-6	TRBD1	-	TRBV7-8	TGTGCCAGCAGCGAACAGGGGGCCAGTGGGGCCAACGTCCTGACTTTC	CASSEQGASGANVLTF
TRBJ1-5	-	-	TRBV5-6	TGTGCCAGCAGCTTGCGAGGGGGTACCAATCAGCCCCAGCATTTT	CASSLRGGTNQPQHF
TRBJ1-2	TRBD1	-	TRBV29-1	TGCAGCGTTGAAGATCCGGGACAGGGAGGACCATATGGCTACACCTTC	CSVEDPGQGGPYGYTF
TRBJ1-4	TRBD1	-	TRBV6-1	TGTGCCAGCAGATCAACGAACCCGGACAGGGCCGTGGAAAAACTGTTTTTT	CASRSTNPDRAVEKLFF
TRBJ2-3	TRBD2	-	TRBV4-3	TGCGCCAGCAGCCGGATCAGCGGGGCAGGGGATACGCAGTATTTT	CASSRISGAGDTQYF